The sequence of this TCR beta chain was determined in a study of blood T cell repertoires in COVID-19. The method was immunoSEQ multiplex PCR; TCRdb's version includes in-frame clones alone and lacks a portion of them. The table lists tens of thousands of clones, less than 80% of them singletons. This clone was seen a handful of times. Germline V CDR1 and CDR2: SGHNT, YENEEA. The V end lost 3 bases, the J end lost 5 bases, and 8 bases lay between the germline ends. This CDR3 region has 13 residues. V and J are TRBV11-3 and TRBJ2-1; D is possibly TRBD2 (6 bases). The clonotype comes from a human donor in a cohort sampled during active COVID-19. The specimen sequenced was peripheral blood. CDR3 amino acids: CASSLRRDNEQFF. In nucleotides, the CDR3 is TGTGCCAGCAGCTTGCGGAGGGACAATGAGCAGTTCTTC.